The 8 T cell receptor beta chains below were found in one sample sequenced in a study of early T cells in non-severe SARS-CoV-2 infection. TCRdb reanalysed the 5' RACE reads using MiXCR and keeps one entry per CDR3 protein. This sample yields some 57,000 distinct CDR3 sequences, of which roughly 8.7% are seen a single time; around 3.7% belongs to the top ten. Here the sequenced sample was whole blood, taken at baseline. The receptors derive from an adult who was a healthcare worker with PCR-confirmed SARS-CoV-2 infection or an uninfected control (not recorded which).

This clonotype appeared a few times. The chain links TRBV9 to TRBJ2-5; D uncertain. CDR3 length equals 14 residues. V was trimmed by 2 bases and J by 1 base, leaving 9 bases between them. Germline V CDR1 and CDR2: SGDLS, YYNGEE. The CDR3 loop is CASSVDPLQETQYF. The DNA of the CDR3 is TGTGCCAGCAGCGTCGACCCCCTCCAAGAGACCCAGTACTTC.

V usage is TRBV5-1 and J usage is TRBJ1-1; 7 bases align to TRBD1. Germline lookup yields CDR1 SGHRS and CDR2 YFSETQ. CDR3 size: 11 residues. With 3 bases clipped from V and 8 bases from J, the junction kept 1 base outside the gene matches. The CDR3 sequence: CASSSDREAFF. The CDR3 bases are TGCGCCAGCAGCTCGGACAGGGAAGCTTTCTTT.

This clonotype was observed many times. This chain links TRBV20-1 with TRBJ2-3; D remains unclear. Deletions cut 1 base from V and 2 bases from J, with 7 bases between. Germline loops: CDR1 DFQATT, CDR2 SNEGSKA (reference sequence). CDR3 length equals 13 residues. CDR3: CSARAPPTDTQYF. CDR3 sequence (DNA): TGCAGTGCTAGAGCCCCACCCACAGATACGCAGTATTTT.

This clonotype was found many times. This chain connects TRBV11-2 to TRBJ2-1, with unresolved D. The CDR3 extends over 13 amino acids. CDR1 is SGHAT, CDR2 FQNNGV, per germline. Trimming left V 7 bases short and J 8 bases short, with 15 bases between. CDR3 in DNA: TGTGCCAGCAAGGGTGTCCTGGTCGATGAGCAGTTCTTC. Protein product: CASKGVLVDEQFF.

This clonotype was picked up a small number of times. CDR3 region: CASSPASGRAVEQFF. Written as DNA, the CDR3 is TGTGCCAGCTCACCGGCTAGCGGGAGGGCCGTTGAGCAGTTCTTC. The chain has TRBV18 and TRBJ2-1; 12 bases line up with TRBD2. Per the germline V gene, CDR1 is KGHSH and CDR2 is LQKENI. The V gene end was trimmed by 3 bases and the J gene end by 9 bases; junction bases not matched to a gene: 6. This CDR3 is built from 15 residues. Supplemented by reference TRBV18 and TRBJ2-1, the full variable domain reads NAGVMQNPRHLVRRRGQEARLRCSPMKGHSHVYWYRQLPEEGLKFMVYLQKENIIDESGMPKERFSAEFPKEGPSILRIQQVVRGDSAAYFCASSPASGRAVEQFFGPGTRLTVL.

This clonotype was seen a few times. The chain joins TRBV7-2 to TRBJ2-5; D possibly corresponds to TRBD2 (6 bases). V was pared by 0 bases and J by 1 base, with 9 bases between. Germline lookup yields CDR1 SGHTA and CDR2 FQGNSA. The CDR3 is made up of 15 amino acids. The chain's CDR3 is CASSLAVGGQETQYF. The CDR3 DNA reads TGTGCCAGCAGCTTAGCGGTGGGGGGCCAAGAGACCCAGTACTTC.

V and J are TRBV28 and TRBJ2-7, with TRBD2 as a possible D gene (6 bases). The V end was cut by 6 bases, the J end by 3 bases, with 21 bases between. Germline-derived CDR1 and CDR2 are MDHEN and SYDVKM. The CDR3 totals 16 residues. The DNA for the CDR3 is TGTGCCAGCAGGCGGAGACTAGATAACCCACACTACGAGCAGTACTTC. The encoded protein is CASRRRLDNPHYEQYF.

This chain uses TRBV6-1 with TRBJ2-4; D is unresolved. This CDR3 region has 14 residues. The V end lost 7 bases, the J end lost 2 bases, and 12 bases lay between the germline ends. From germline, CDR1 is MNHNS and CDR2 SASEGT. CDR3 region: CASKEFPSKNIQYF. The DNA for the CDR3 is TGTGCCAGCAAGGAGTTTCCATCCAAAAACATTCAGTACTTC.